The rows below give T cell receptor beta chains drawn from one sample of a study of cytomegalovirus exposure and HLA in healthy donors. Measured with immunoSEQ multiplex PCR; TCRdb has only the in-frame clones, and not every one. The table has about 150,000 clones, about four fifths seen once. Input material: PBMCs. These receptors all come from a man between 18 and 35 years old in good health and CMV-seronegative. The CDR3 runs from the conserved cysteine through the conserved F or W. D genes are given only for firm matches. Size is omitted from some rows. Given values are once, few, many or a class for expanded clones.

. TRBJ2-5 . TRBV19 TGTGCCAGTAGTCGGCGGGCCTACGGGACCCAGTACTTC CASSRRAYGTQYF
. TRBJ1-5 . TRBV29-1 TGCAGCGTTGTAACCGCGGCGGCAAATAGCAATCAGCCCCAGCATTTT CSVVTAAANSNQPQHF
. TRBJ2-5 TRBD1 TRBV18 TGTGCCAGCTCACGGGGACAGGCGCTACAAGAGACCCAGTACTTC CASSRGQALQETQYF
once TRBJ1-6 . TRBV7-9 TGTGCCAGCAGCTTTCTCGGTCGCAGGGCGGATTCACCCCTCCACTTT CASSFLGRRADSPLHF
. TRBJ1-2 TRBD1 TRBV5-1 TGCGCCAGCAGCTGGGACAGGGACGGTGGCTACACCTTC CASSWDRDGGYTF
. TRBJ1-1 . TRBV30 TGTGCCTGGAGTACTCAGGACCCGGGGTACACTGAAGCTTTCTTT CAWSTQDPGYTEAFF
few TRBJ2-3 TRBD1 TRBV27 TGTGCCAGCAGTTTATTTCCGGGACAGGGAACAGATACGCAGTATTTT CASSLFPGQGTDTQYF
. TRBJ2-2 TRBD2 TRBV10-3 TGTGCCATCAGTGATCCGAGCGGGGTGAACACCGGGGAGCTGTTTTTT CAISDPSGVNTGELFF
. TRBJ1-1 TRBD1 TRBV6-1 TGTGCCAGCAGCCCCACAGGGGACACTGAAGCTTTCTTT CASSPTGDTEAFF
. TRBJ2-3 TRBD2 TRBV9 TGTGCCAGCAGCGAGCGCGGGGGGGCCAGGGGCACAGATACGCAGTATTTT CASSERGGARGTDTQYF
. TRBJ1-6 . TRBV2 TGTGCCAGCACTGAGCAGGGGACCAATAATTCACCCCTCCACTTT CASTEQGTNNSPLHF
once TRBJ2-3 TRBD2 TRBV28 TGTGCCACCTTGGGTCCGGGAGGTGAAGATACGCAGTATTTT CATLGPGGEDTQYF
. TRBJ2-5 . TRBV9 TGTGCCACCAACCGACTAGGGGGCTTCGGAGAGACCCAGTACTTC CATNRLGGFGETQYF
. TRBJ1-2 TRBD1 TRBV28 TGTGCCAGCATCGGCCCGGGACAGGGTTTAGGCGGCTACACCTTC CASIGPGQGLGGYTF
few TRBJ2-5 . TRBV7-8 TGTGCCAGCAGCTTTAGCCAGGGTGAGACCCAGTACTTC CASSFSQGETQYF
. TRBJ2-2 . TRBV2 TGTGCCGGCAGTGAACAGGGCGGGGGTAACACCGGGGAGCTGTTTTTT CAGSEQGGGNTGELFF
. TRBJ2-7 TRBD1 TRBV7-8 TGTGCCAGCAGCTCCCGCCGGATCAGGGGGCTGTACGAGCAGTACTTC CASSSRRIRGLYEQYF
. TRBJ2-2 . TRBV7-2 TGTGCCAGCAGCTTAGCGGGGCCGAACACCGGGGAGCTGTTTTTT CASSLAGPNTGELFF
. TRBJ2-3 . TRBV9 TGTGCCAGCAGCGTAGGCGGAGCTGGGACAGATACGCAGTATTTT CASSVGGAGTDTQYF
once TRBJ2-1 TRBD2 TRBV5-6 TGTGCCAGCAGCTTCTGGACTAGCGGGGACTCTAGGAGGAATGAGCAGTTCTTC CASSFWTSGDSRRNEQFF
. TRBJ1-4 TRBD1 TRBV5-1 TGCGCCAGCGCCCAGGGACAGGGGGCGCAAGGGGAAAAACTGTTTTTT CASAQGQGAQGEKLFF
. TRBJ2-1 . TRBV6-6 TGTGCCAGCAGTTACTCAGCCCCGTCCGATGAGCAGTTCTTC CASSYSAPSDEQFF
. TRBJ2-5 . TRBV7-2 TGTGCCAGCAGCTTATACCCACAGGGCAGTTTGGAAGAGACCCAGTACTTC CASSLYPQGSLEETQYF
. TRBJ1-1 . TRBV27 TGTGCCAGCAGCTCGACACCTAAGAACACTGAAGCTTTCTTT CASSSTPKNTEAFF
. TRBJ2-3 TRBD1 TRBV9 TGTGCCAGCACCGGGGACAGGGGCACAGATACGCAGTATTTT CASTGDRGTDTQYF
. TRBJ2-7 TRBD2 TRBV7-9 TGTGCCAGCAGCCCCCTTCGTAGCGGGGGAACGAACGAGCAGTACTTC CASSPLRSGGTNEQYF
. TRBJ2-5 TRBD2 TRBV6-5 TGTGCCAGCAGTTACTCAGCGGGGACCACCCAAGAGACCCAGTACTTC CASSYSAGTTQETQYF
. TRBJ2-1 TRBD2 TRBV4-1 TGCGCCAGCAGCCCTCTCGGCGGGGGGGCGGGCGAAGAGCAGTTCTTC CASSPLGGGAGEEQFF
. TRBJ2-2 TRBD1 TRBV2 TGTGCCAGCAGCCTCGGACAGGCGTGGACCGGGGAGCTGTTTTTT CASSLGQAWTGELFF
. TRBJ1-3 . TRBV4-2 TGTGCCAGCAGCGGGGATAGGAGGGAGTACTCTGGAAACACCATATATTTT CASSGDRREYSGNTIYF
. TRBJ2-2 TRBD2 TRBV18 TGTGCCAGCTCACCACCCGGAGTAGCGGGCCCCGGGGAGCTGTTTTTT CASSPPGVAGPGELFF
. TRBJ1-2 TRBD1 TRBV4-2 TGTGCCAGCAGCCAAGATTTTTGGCAGGGGGCTAACTATGGCTACACCTTC CASSQDFWQGANYGYTF
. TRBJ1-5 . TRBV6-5 TGTGCCAGCAGTTACGGGCAGGGGAATCAGCCCCAGCATTTT CASSYGQGNQPQHF
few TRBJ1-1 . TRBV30 TGTGCCTGGAGCCCCCCCGGGGTGGAAGCTTTCTTT CAWSPPGVEAFF
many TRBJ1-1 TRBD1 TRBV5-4 TGTGCCAGCAGGTCCGGGACAGGGCTCTCTGAAGCTTTCTTT CASRSGTGLSEAFF
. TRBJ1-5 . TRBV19 TGTGCCAGTATCGTTAGGGGGACACTATATAGCAATCAGCCCCAGCATTTT CASIVRGTLYSNQPQHF
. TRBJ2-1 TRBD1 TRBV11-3 TGTGCCAGCAGTTCAGGGGGCCGGAATGAGCAGTTCTTC CASSSGGRNEQFF
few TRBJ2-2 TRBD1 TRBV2 TGTGCCACCTGGACAGGGACAAAAACCTCGAACACCGGGGAGCTGTTTTTT CATWTGTKTSNTGELFF
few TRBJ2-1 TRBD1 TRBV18 TGTGCCAGCTCCCAGAGTATGGCAGGGGGAGACCCTTGGAATGAGCAGTTCTTC CASSQSMAGGDPWNEQFF
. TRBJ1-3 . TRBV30 TGTGCCTGGACCGGCGGAGGAAACACCATATATTTT CAWTGGGNTIYF
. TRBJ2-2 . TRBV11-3 TGTGCCAGCAGCTTACAGTCTGACACCGGGGAGCTGTTTTTT CASSLQSDTGELFF
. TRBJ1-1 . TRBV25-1 TGTGCCAGCAGTGAGGGGTCAGGGGTGAGCACTGAAGCTTTCTTT CASSEGSGVSTEAFF
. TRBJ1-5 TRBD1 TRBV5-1 TGCGCCAGCAGCCCCGGGACAGGGGGACCAAATCAGCCCCAGCATTTT CASSPGTGGPNQPQHF
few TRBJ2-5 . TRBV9 TGTGCCAGCAGCGTAATGAGTTTCCAAGAGACCCAGTACTTC CASSVMSFQETQYF
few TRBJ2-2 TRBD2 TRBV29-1 TGCAGCGTTACATTAGCGGGGGAAACCGGGGAGCTGTTTTTT CSVTLAGETGELFF
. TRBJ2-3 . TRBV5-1 TGCGCCAGCAGCCTAGCAAGCCCCCGGGGAGATACGCAGTATTTT CASSLASPRGDTQYF
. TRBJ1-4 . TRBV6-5 TGTGCCAGCACCAAGACTCGGTTTGGGGAAAAACTGTTTTTT CASTKTRFGEKLFF
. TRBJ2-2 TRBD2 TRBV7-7 TGTGCCAGCAGCAACAAGCGGGGGGGCCACACCGGGGAGCTGTTTTTT CASSNKRGGHTGELFF
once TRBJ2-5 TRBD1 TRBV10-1 TGCGCCAGCAGTGAAGGGACAGGGGACCAAGAGACCCAGTACTTC CASSEGTGDQETQYF
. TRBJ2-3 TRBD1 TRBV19 TGTGCCAGCGAGAAACGTTCAGGGGGATACACAGATACGCAGTATTTT CASEKRSGGYTDTQYF
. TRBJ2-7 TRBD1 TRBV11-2 TGTGCCAGCAGCTCAAACACCGGGACAGGGATTCTCGAGCAGTACTTC CASSSNTGTGILEQYF
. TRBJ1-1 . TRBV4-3 TGCGCCAGCAGCCAAGATGAGGGACACTTTTTTGGAGCTTTCTTT CASSQDEGHFFGAFF
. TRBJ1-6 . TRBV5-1 TGCGCCAGCAGCTTGGCCTGGGAGGATTCACCCCTCCACTTT CASSLAWEDSPLHF
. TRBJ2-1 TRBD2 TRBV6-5 TGTGCCAGCAGACGAACTAGCGGGGGTTACAATGAGCAGTTCTTC CASRRTSGGYNEQFF
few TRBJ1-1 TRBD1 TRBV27 TGTGCCAGCCATTACAGGGGCGACACTGAAGCTTTCTTT CASHYRGDTEAFF
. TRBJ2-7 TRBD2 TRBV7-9 TGTGCCAGCACCCTCGGGACTAGCGGGTACGAGCAGTACTTC CASTLGTSGYEQYF
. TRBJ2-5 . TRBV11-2 TGTGCCAGCAGCTTAGATGGTGCGGCCCACGGGGAGACCCAGTACTTC CASSLDGAAHGETQYF